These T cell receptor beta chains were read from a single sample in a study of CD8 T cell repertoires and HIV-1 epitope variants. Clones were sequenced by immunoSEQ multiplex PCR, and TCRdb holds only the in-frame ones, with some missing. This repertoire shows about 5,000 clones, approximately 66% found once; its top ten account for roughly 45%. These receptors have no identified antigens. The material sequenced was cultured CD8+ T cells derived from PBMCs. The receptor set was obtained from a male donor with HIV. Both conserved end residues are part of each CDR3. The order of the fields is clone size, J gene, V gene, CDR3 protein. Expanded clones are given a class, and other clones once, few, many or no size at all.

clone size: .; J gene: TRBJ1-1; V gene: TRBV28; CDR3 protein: CASELNTEAFF
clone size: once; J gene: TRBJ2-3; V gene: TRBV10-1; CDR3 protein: CASSESRDFTDTQYF
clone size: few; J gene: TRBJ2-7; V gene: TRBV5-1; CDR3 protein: CASSLYAGGYEQYF
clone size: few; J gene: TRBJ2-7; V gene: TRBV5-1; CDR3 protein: CASSDGDRAHEQYF
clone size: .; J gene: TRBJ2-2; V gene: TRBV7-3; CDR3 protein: CASSLSSPGELFF
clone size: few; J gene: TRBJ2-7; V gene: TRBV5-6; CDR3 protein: CASSEQGEQYF
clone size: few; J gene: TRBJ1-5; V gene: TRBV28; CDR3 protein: CASSSYQPQHF
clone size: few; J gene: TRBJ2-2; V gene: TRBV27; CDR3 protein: CASSWTVNTGELFF
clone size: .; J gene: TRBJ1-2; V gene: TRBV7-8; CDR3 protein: CASSSGTGGYTF
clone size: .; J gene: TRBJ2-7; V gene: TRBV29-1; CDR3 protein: CSVEEAGHYEQYF
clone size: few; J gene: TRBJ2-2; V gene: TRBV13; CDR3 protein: CASSLATRGELFF
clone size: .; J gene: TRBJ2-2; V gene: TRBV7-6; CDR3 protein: CASSFTIGDTGELFF
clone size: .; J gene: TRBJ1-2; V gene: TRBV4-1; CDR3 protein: CASSQSRGLNYGYTF
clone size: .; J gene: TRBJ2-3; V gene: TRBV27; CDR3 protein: CASSLTGGNTDTQYF
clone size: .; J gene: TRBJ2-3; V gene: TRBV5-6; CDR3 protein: CASSFGTGLLADTQYF
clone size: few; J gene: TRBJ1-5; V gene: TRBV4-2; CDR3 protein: CASSPSLTTVHSNQPQHF
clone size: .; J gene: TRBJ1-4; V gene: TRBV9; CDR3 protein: CASSPGGGGTFEKLFF